One and the same sample provided the 18 T cell receptor beta chains below, sequenced in a study of blood T cell repertoires in COVID-19. Measured with immunoSEQ multiplex PCR; TCRdb has only the in-frame clones, and not every one. The sample lists about 420,000 clones; roughly 90% were seen once. The sample taken for sequencing was peripheral blood. The receptors come from a man between 18 and 35 years old with COVID-19, enrolled during active disease.

This sequence joins TRBV4-1 and TRBJ2-1; 7 nucleotides line up with TRBD2. The V and J ends lost 1 base and 15 bases, in that order; junction bases with no gene match: 15. The CDR3 is 15 residues long. Per germline, CDR1 MGHRA and CDR2 YSYEKL. The CDR3 nucleotides read TGCGCCAGCAGCCAAGCCTCCACCCCGCGGGAGCTTCCGTTCTTC. It encodes CASSQASTPRELPFF.

Ten or more counts support this clone. V gene TRBV5-4 combines with J gene TRBJ2-7, with D tentatively TRBD1 (5 bases). The germline V gene has CDR1 SGHNT and CDR2 YYREEE (reference sequence). This CDR3 is 14 amino acids long. The ends were cut back, 4 bases at V and 6 bases at J, with 17 bases in the middle. The CDR3 is CASSPGMRPSEQYF. The CDR3 region has the DNA TGTGCCAGCAGCCCAGGGATGCGGCCCTCCGAGCAGTACTTC.

The chain recombines TRBV19 with TRBJ2-7, with 9 bases identical to TRBD1. CDR3 size: 15 residues. Germline loops: CDR1 LNHDA, CDR2 SQIVND (reference sequence). With V trimmed by 3 bases and J by 5 bases, 8 bases remained unmatched. Here the CDR3 reads CASSMMTGGIDEQYF. The CDR3 region has the DNA TGTGCCAGTAGTATGATGACAGGGGGAATCGACGAGCAGTACTTC.

This clone appeared a few times. The V and J genes are TRBV5-4 and TRBJ1-2, with TRBD1 matching over 8 bases. The length of the CDR3 is 14 residues. J lost 7 bases, V lost 4 bases, and 9 bases had no gene match. Germline V gene sequence: CDR1 SGHNT, CDR2 YYREEE (reference sequence). CDR3 sequence reads: CASSTGQGWGGYTF. Here the CDR3 DNA reads TGTGCCAGCAGCACCGGACAGGGTTGGGGTGGCTACACCTTC.

V gene TRBV6-6 combines with J gene TRBJ2-5, with a weak D call TRBD1 (6 bases). The ends were cut back, 2 bases at V and 1 base at J, with 8 bases in the middle. Germline V gene data show CDR1 as MNHNY and CDR2 as SVGAGI (reference sequence). The CDR3 runs to 14 residues. CDR3 DNA: TGTGCCAGCAGTTACCCGACAGGCCAAGAGACCCAGTACTTC. It encodes CASSYPTGQETQYF.

The chain combines TRBV6-2 or TRBV6-3 with TRBJ2-7, with D possibly matching TRBD1 (6 bases). The germline V gene encodes CDR1 MNHEY and CDR2 SVGEGT. This CDR3 has 14 residues. The V end was cut by 1 base, the J end by 6 bases, with 13 bases between. The CDR3 sequence is CASSYYREDVEQYF. CDR3 nucleotide sequence: TGTGCCAGCAGTTACTACAGGGAAGATGTCGAGCAGTACTTC.

This sequence joins TRBV3-1 (or the pseudogene TRBV3-2) and TRBJ1-4; D remains unclear. Looked up from germline, CDR1 is LGHDT and CDR2 is YNNKEL (reference sequence). V gave up 1 base and J gave up 10 bases, with 10 bases separating them. This CDR3 is 13 amino acids long. The CDR3 spells CASSQVGEGKLFF. CDR3 bases: TGTGCCAGCAGCCAAGTCGGAGAGGGAAAACTGTTTTTT.

J is TRBJ2-1 and V is TRBV7-9; the match to TRBD2 covers 8 bases. After removal of 1 base from V and 8 bases from J, the junction contained 7 bases not matched to a gene. CDR1 and CDR2 (germline): SEHNR, FQNEAQ (reference sequence). The CDR3 is made up of 15 amino acids. CDR3 sequence reads: CASSLGYGGADEQFF. CDR3 in DNA: TGTGCCAGCAGCTTAGGTTACGGGGGGGCCGATGAGCAGTTCTTC.

The rearrangement joins TRBV5-1 to TRBJ2-3; D possibly corresponds to TRBD1 (6 bases). The germline V gene has CDR1 SGHRS and CDR2 YFSETQ. This CDR3 is 16 amino acids long. The ends were cut back, 0 bases at V and 0 bases at J, with 11 bases in the middle. The CDR3: CASSLVVGASTDTQYF. The CDR3 DNA reads as TGCGCCAGCAGCTTGGTTGTGGGGGCTAGCACAGATACGCAGTATTTT.

This clone was found once. The junction does not match germline at one end; this may be a read error. CDR3 bases: TGTGCCAGCAGTAAACAGGGGGCGGACGAGCAGTACTTC. It specifies CASSKQGADEQYF. The chain recombines TRBV19 with TRBJ2-7; TRBD1 matches 9 bases. CDR3 size: 13 residues. Germline V gives CDR1 LNHDA, CDR2 SQIVND (reference sequence).

The chain links TRBV18 to TRBJ2-1; D is perhaps TRBD2 (6 bases). The germline gives CDR1 KGHSH, CDR2 LQKENI. This CDR3 has 16 amino acids. Trimming stripped 0 bases from V and 8 bases from J, with 17 bases between. The DNA for the CDR3 is TGTGCCAGCTCACCACCTAGCGGATCCTCTGGGCATGAGCAGTTCTTC. It codes for CASSPPSGSSGHEQFF.

The chain employs TRBV11-2 and TRBJ2-6; no clear D gene. The V gene's germline CDR1 is SGHAT and CDR2 FQNNGV. The V and J ends lost 5 bases and 1 base respectively, with 18 bases between them. This CDR3 contains 18 residues. The CDR3 loop reads CASSPTPESRSGANVLTF. CDR3 DNA sequence: TGTGCCAGCAGCCCAACTCCAGAATCTAGGTCTGGGGCCAACGTCCTGACTTTC. The full variable domain, with the rest looked up from reference TRBV11-2 and TRBJ2-6, is EAGVAQSPRYKIIEKRQSVAFWCNPISGHATLYWYQQILGQGPKLLIQFQNNGVVDDSQLPKDRFSAERLKGVDSTLKIQPAKLEDSAVYLCASSPTPESRSGANVLTFGAGSRLTVL.

This chain links TRBV28 with TRBJ2-4; TRBD1 matches at 8 bases. In germline, CDR1 is MDHEN, CDR2 SYDVKM. This CDR3 region has 13 residues. Trimming removed 5 bases from V and 3 bases from J; junction bases left unmatched: 0. For the CDR3, the DNA is TGTGCCAGCAGTGGACAGGGCAAAAACATTCAGTACTTC. Translation gives CASSGQGKNIQYF.

The chain couples TRBV18 to TRBJ2-3; no clear D. The CDR3 runs to 14 residues. The germline V gene has CDR1 KGHSH and CDR2 LQKENI. Trimming removed 2 bases from V and 0 bases from J, with 6 bases in between. DNA of the CDR3: TGTGCCAGCTCACCAGACGGGAGCACAGATACGCAGTATTTT. This codes for CASSPDGSTDTQYF. Based on the CDR3 plus reference TRBV18 and TRBJ2-3, the full variable domain is NAGVMQNPRHLVRRRGQEARLRCSPMKGHSHVYWYRQLPEEGLKFMVYLQKENIIDESGMPKERFSAEFPKEGPSILRIQQVVRGDSAAYFCASSPDGSTDTQYFGPGTRLTVL.

The genes are TRBV10-3 and TRBJ2-7, with TRBD1 matching over 11 bases. Germline trimming cut 8 bases from V and 6 bases from J; bases unmatched to any gene: 6. The CDR3 extends over 13 amino acids. CDR1 is ENHRY and CDR2 is SYGVKD in the germline V gene. The CDR3 DNA reads TGTGCCATCTCGGGGACAGGGGGTGGCGAGCAGTACTTC. This encodes CAISGTGGGEQYF.

J is TRBJ2-7 and V is TRBV27; TRBD2 aligns across 7 bases. The germline V gene has CDR1 MNHEY and CDR2 SMNVEV (reference sequence). This CDR3 has 15 residues. J gave up 6 bases and V 8 bases, and 16 bases lay outside the gene matches. The CDR3 spells CASSAGEGRMGEQYF. The CDR3, as DNA: TGTGCCAGCTCCGCCGGGGAGGGGAGAATGGGCGAGCAGTACTTC.

This sequence joins TRBV19 and TRBJ2-1, with 11 nucleotides matching TRBD2. The CDR3 has 15 residues. CDR1 is LNHDA, CDR2 SQIVND, per germline (reference sequence). V shed 4 bases, J shed 7 bases, and the junction held 6 bases outside the gene matches. The CDR3 bases are TGTGCCAGTAGTACACTAGCGGGGGCGGGGAATGAGCAGTTCTTC. It encodes CASSTLAGAGNEQFF.

This clone was counted a few times. The chain is built from TRBV14 and TRBJ1-4; D is uncertain. This CDR3 spans 15 amino acids. The germline V gene encodes CDR1 SGHDN and CDR2 FVKESK. The V gene lost 1 base and the J gene lost 3 bases, with 9 bases spanning the gap. The CDR3 loop reads CASSQVRGSNEKLFF. The CDR3 nucleotides read TGTGCCAGCAGCCAAGTACGGGGTTCTAATGAAAAACTGTTTTTT.